This T cell receptor (beta chain) was sequenced during a study of shared clonotypes between healthy human individuals. Libraries were prepared by immunoSEQ multiplex PCR; TCRdb keeps only in-frame clonotypes and omits some of them. This sample carries approximately 640,000 clones, less than 80% of them seen once, and the ten largest clones take about 1.7%. V was trimmed by 5 bases and J by 7 bases, leaving 14 bases between them. The CDR3 extends over 13 amino acids. From germline, CDR1 is SGHNT and CDR2 YENEEA. The TCR sequence derives from a woman aged 25 to 39 in good health. Sequenced input: memory CD4+ T cells sorted from blood. Subset of the sample: CD45RA-negative fraction. The chain has TRBV11-3 and TRBJ2-5; no reliable D call. CDR3 coding DNA: TGTGCCAGCAGCCCAGAACCCGTCGGGACCCAGTACTTC. It specifies CASSPEPVGTQYF.